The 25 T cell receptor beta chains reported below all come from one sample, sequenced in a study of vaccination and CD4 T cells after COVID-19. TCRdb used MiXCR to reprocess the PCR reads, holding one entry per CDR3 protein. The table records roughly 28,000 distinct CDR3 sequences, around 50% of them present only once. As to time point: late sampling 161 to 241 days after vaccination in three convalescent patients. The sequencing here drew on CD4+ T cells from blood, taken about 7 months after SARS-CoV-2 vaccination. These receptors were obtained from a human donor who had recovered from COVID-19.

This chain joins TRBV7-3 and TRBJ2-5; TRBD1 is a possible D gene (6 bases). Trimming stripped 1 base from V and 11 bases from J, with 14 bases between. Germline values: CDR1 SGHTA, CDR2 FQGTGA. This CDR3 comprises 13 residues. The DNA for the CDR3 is TGTGCCAGCAGCTTAAGCAGGCAGGGGCCACAGTACTTC. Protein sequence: CASSLSRQGPQYF.

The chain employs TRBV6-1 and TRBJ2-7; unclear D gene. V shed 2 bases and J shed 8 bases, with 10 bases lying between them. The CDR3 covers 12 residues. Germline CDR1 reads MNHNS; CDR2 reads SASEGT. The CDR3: CASSEYGPKQYF. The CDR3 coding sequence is TGTGCCAGCAGTGAATATGGCCCAAAGCAGTACTTC.

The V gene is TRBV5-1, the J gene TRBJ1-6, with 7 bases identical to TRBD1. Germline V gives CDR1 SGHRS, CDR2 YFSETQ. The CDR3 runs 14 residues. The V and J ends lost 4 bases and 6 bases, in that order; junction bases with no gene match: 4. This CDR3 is CASSPDRVNSPLHF. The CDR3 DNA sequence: TGCGCCAGCAGCCCCGACAGGGTTAATTCACCCCTCCACTTT.

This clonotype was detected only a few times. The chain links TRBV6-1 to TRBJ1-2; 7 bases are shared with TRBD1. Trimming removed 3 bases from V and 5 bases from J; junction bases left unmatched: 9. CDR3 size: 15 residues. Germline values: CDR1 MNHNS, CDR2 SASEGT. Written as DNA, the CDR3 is TGTGCCAGCAGTGACCTGACAGGGATCTTTTATGGCTACACCTTC. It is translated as CASSDLTGIFYGYTF.

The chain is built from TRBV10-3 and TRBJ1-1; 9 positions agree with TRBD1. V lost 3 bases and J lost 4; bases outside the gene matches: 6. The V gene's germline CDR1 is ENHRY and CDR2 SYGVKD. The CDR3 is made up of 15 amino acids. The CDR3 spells CAISDQTGGLTEAFF. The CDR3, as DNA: TGTGCCATCAGTGACCAGACAGGGGGGCTCACTGAAGCTTTCTTT.

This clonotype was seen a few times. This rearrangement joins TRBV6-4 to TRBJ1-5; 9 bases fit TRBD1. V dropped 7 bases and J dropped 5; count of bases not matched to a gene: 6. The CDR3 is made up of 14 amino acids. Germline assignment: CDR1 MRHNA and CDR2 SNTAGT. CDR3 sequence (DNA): TGTGCCAGCAAAGACAGGGGGTGGGATCAGCCCCAGCATTTT. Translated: CASKDRGWDQPQHF.

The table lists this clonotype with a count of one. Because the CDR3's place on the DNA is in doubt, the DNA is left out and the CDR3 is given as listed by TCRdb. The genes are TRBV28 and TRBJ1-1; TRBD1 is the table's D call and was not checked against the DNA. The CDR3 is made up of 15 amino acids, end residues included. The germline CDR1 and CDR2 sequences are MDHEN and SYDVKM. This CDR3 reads CASFRGRGRNTEAFF.

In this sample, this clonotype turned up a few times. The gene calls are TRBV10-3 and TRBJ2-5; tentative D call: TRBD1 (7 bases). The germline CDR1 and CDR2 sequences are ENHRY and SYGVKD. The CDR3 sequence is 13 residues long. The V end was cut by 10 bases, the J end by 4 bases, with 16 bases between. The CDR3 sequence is CATAGQRIETQYF. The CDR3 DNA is TGTGCCACCGCGGGACAGAGAATAGAGACCCAGTACTTC.

For the CDR3, the DNA is TGTGCCAGCAGGACGGGAGGGCCCTCTTCTGCGTACGAGCAGTACTTC. Encoded protein: CASRTGGPSSAYEQYF. The V and J genes are TRBV28 and TRBJ2-7, with 8 bases aligning to TRBD2. CDR1 MDHEN and CDR2 SYDVKM come from the germline V gene. This CDR3 comprises 16 residues. Unmatched junction bases numbered 14, after V lost 6 bases and J lost 4 bases. The full variable domain, its missing parts supplied by reference TRBV28 and TRBJ2-7, is DVKVTQSSRYLVKRTGEKVFLECVQDMDHENMFWYRQDPGLGLRLIYFSYDVKMKEKGDIPEGYSVSREKKERFSLILESASTNQTSMYLCASRTGGPSSAYEQYFGPGTRLTVT.

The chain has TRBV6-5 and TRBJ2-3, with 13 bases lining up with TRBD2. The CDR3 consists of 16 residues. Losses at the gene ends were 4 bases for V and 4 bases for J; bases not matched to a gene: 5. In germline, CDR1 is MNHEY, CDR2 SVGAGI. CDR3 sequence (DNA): TGTGCCAGCAGTTCCCGGACTAGCGGGAGACCAGATACGCAGTATTTT. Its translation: CASSSRTSGRPDTQYF.

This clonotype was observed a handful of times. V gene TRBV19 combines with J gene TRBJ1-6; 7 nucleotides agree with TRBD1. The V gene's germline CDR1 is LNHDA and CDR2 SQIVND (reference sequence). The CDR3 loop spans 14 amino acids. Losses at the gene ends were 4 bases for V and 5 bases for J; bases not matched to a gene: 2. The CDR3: CASSTGQDNSPLHF. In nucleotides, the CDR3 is TGTGCCAGTAGTACAGGACAGGATAATTCACCCCTCCACTTT.

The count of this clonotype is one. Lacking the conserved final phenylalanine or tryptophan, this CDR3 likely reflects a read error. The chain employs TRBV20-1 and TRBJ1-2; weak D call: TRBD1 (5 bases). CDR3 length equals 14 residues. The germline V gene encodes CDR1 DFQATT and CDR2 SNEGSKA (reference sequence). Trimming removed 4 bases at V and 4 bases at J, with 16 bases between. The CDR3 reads CSATQGAYFYGYTL. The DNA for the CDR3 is TGCAGTGCTACTCAGGGAGCTTACTTCTATGGCTACACCCTC.

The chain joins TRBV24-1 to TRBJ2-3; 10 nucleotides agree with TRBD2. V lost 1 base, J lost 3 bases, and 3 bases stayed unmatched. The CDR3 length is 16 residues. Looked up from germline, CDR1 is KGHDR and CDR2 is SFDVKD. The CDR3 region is CATSDFPTSGTDTQYF. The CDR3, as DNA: TGTGCCACCAGTGATTTCCCGACTAGCGGGACAGATACGCAGTATTTT.

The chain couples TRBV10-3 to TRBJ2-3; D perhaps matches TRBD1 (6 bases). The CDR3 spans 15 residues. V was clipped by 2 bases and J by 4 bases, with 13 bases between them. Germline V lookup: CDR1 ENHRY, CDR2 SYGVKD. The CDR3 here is CAISEGQRNADTQYF. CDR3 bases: TGTGCCATCAGTGAGGGACAGAGGAACGCAGATACGCAGTATTTT.

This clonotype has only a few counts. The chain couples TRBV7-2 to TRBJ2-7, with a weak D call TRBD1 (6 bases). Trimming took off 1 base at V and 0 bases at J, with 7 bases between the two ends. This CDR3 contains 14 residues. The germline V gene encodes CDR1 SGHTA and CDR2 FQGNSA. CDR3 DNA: TGTGCCAGCAGCTTAGGCAGGGGCTCCTACGAGCAGTACTTC. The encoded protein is CASSLGRGSYEQYF.

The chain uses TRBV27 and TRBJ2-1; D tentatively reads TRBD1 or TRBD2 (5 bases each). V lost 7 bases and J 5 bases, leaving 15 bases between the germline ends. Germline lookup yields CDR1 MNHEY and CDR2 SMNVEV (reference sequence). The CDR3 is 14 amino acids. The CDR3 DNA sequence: TGTGCCAGCACCTGGGGTGGGGGAGACAATGAGCAGTTCTTC. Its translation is CASTWGGGDNEQFF.

CDR3 coding DNA: TGTGCCAGCAGTGAGGGACTAGCGGGAGGGCCCACAGATACGCAGTATTTT. Its translation: CASSEGLAGGPTDTQYF. The chain couples TRBV6-1 to TRBJ2-3; 16 nucleotides match TRBD2. Germline trimming cut 3 bases from V and 2 bases from J; bases unmatched to any gene: 2. In germline, CDR1 is MNHNS, CDR2 SASEGT. The CDR3 consists of 17 residues.

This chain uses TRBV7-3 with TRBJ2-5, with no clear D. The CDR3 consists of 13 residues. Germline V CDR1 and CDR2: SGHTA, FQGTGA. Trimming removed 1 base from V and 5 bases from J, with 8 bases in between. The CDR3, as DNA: TGTGCCAGCAGCTTAAGGATGGGGGAGACCCAGTACTTC. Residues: CASSLRMGETQYF.

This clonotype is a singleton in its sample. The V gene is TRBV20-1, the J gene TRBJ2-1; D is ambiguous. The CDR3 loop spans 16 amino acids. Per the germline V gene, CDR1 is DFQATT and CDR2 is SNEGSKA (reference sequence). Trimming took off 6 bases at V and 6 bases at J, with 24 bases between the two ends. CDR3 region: CSAQLDVSPPLNEQFF. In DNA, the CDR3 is TGCAGTGCCCAACTTGATGTTTCGCCCCCCCTCAATGAGCAGTTCTTC.

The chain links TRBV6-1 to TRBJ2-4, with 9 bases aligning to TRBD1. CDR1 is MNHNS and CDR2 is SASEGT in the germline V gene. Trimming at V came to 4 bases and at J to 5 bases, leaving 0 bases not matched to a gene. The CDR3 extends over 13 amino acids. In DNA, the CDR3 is TGTGCCAGCAGTGGACAGGGGGAAAACATTCAGTACTTC. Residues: CASSGQGENIQYF.

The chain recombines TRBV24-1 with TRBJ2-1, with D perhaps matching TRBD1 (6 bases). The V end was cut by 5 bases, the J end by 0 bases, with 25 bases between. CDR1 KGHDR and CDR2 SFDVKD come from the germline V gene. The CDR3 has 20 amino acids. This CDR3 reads CATSGPTNGQGPSSYNEQFF. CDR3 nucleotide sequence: TGTGCCACCAGTGGACCTACTAATGGGCAGGGGCCGAGCTCCTACAATGAGCAGTTCTTC.

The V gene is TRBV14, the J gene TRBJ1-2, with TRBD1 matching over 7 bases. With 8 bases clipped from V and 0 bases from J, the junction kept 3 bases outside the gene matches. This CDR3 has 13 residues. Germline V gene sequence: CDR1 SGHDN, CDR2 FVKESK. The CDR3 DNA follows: TGTGCCAGCGGACAGGATCCTAACTATGGCTACACCTTC. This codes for CASGQDPNYGYTF. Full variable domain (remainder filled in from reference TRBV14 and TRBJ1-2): EAGVTQFPSHSVIEKGQTVTLRCDPISGHDNLYWYRRVMGKEIKFLLHFVKESKQDESGMPNNRFLAERTGGTYSTLKVQPAELEDSGVYFCASGQDPNYGYTFGSGTRLTVV.

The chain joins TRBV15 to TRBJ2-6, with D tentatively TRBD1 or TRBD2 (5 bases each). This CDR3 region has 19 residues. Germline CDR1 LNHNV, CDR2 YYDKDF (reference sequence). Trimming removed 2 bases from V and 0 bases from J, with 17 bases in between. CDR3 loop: CATSRIRAGATSGANVLTF. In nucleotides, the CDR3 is TGTGCCACCAGCAGAATAAGAGCCGGGGCGACCTCTGGGGCCAACGTCCTGACTTTC.

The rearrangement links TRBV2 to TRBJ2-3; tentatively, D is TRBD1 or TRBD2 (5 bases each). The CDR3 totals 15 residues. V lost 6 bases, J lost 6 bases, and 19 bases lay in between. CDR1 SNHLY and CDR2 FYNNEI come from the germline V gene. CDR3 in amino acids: CASRDGTPGVDTQYF. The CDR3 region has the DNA TGTGCCAGCAGGGACGGGACCCCGGGCGTGGATACGCAGTATTTT. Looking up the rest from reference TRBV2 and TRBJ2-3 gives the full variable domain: EPEVTQTPSHQVTQMGQEVILRCVPISNHLYFYWYRQILGQKVEFLVSFYNNEISEKSEIFDDQFSVERPDGSNFTLKIRSTKLEDSAMYFCASRDGTPGVDTQYFGPGTRLTVL.

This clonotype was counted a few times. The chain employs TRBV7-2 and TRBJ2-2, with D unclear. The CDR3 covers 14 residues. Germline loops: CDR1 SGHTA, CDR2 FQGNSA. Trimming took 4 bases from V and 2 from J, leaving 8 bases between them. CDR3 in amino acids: CASSSKRNTGELFF. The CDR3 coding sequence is TGTGCCAGCAGCTCAAAACGAAACACCGGGGAGCTGTTTTTT.